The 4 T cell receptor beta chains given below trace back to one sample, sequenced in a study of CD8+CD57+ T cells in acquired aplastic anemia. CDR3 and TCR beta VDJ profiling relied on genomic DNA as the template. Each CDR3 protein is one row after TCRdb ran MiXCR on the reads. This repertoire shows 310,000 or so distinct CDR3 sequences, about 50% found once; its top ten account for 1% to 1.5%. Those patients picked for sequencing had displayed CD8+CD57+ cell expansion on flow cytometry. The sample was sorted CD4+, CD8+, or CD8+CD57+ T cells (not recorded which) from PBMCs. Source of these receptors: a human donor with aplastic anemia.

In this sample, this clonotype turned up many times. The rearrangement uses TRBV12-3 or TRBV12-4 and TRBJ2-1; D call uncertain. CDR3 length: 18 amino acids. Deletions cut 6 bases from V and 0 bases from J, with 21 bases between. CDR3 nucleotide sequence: TGTGCCAGCAGCGGTCCCTCCATCACTTTCAGCTCCTACAATGAGCAGTTCTTC. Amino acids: CASSGPSITFSSYNEQFF.

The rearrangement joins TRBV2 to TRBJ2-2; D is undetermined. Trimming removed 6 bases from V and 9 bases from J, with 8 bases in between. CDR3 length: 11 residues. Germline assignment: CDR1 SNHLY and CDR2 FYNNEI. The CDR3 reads CASSVDRELFF. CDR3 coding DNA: TGTGCCAGCAGCGTAGACAGGGAGCTGTTTTTT.

The CDR3 sequence: CAISGLAGGSEQFF. The CDR3 DNA sequence: TGTGCCATCAGTGGACTAGCGGGAGGCAGTGAGCAGTTCTTC. The gene calls are TRBV10-3 and TRBJ2-1; 13 bases are shared with TRBD2. The germline V gene has CDR1 ENHRY and CDR2 SYGVKD. V trimming: 4 bases; J trimming: 9 bases; junction bases outside the gene matches: 3. This CDR3 is 14 amino acids long.

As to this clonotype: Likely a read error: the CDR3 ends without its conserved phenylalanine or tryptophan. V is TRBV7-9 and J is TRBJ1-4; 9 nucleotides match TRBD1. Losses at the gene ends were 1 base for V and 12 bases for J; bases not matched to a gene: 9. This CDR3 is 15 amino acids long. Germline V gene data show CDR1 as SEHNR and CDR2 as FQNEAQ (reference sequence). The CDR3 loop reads CASSLVTGGSSELFI. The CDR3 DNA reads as TGTGCCAGCAGCTTAGTCACAGGGGGCTCATCGGAACTGTTTATT.